This note documents a single TCR beta chain sequence. The entry originates in a study of monozygotic twins with inflammatory bowel disease. One entry per CDR3 protein, without DNA, is what TCRdb gives after re-calling the 5' RACE reads. The sample table sets out roughly 150,000 distinct CDR3 sequences. The CDR3 spans 17 residues. Germline CDR1 reads SGDLS; CDR2 reads YYNGEE. The clonotype was recovered from a human donor with ulcerative colitis or Crohn's disease, or a healthy co-twin of an affected twin (not recorded which). The J gene is TRBJ2-3, the V gene TRBV9; lacking DNA, the TRBD1 call made by TCRdb goes unchecked. Sequencing was carried out using blood. The CDR3 sequence is CASSPRDSGFSTGTQYF.